The 32 T cell receptor beta chains below were found in one sample sequenced in a study of blood T cell repertoires in COVID-19. Method: immunoSEQ multiplex PCR; TCRdb's copy keeps in-frame clones and lacks some. The sample consists of some 68,000 clones, 87% of them appearing once. Sequenced material: peripheral blood. The receptors here all came from a woman aged 45-59 years with COVID-19, enrolled during active disease.

J is TRBJ2-2 and V is TRBV19; TRBD1 matches 8 bases. Per germline, CDR1 LNHDA and CDR2 SQIVND (reference sequence). The J segment lost 3 bases and the V segment lost 5 bases, leaving 8 bases of the junction unmatched. The CDR3 totals 16 residues. CDR3 nucleotides: TGTGCCAGTAGTCCTCGGGACAGGCCGGACACCGGGGAGCTGTTTTTT. Protein: CASSPRDRPDTGELFF.

The gene calls are TRBV6-5 and TRBJ2-7, with 7 bases lining up with TRBD1. CDR1 and CDR2 (germline): MNHEY, SVGAGI. The CDR3 consists of 15 residues. Germline trimming cut 7 bases from V and 2 bases from J; bases unmatched to any gene: 11. The CDR3 nucleotides are TGTGCCAGCACTTCGGACAGGTTTGGGACCTACGAGCAGTACTTC. It codes for CASTSDRFGTYEQYF.

The rearrangement joins TRBV6-5 to TRBJ1-6; D call uncertain. This CDR3 has 12 residues. Germline values: CDR1 MNHEY, CDR2 SVGAGI. With 4 bases removed from V and 9 bases from J, the gap between germline ends came to 7 bases. The CDR3 DNA follows: TGTGCCAGCAGTTTCTTTTCTTCACCCCTCCACTTT. Protein sequence: CASSFFSSPLHF.

This chain uses TRBV11-3 with TRBJ2-7; tentatively, D is TRBD1 (6 bases). The CDR3 runs 14 residues. V was pared by 5 bases and J by 0 bases, with 11 bases between. Germline CDR1 and CDR2: SGHNT and YENEEA. CDR3 amino acids: CASSPARGSYEQYF. The DNA of the CDR3 is TGTGCCAGCAGCCCGGCCAGGGGCTCCTACGAGCAGTACTTC.

This chain uses TRBV28 with TRBJ1-1; unclear D gene. V was cut by 3 bases and J by 8 bases, with 19 bases left in between. Germline lookup yields CDR1 MDHEN and CDR2 SYDVKM. The CDR3 is 15 residues long. CDR3 coding DNA: TGTGCCAGCAGTTTGGCGGTCGGGGTTAGTGCCGAAGCTTTCTTT. Amino acids: CASSLAVGVSAEAFF.

The CDR3 DNA follows: TGCGCCAGCAGCTCAAGCGGGAGGGGGTACAATGAGCAGTTCTTC. It yields the protein CASSSSGRGYNEQFF. This chain links TRBV5-1 with TRBJ2-1; 10 bases are shared with TRBD2. The germline gives CDR1 SGHRS, CDR2 YFSETQ. The CDR3 consists of 15 residues. The V and J ends lost 3 bases and 4 bases, in that order; junction bases with no gene match: 4. The entire variable domain, with the rest obtained from reference TRBV5-1 and TRBJ2-1, is as follows: KAGVTQTPRYLIKTRGQQVTLSCSPISGHRSVSWYQQTPGQGLQFLFEYFSETQRNKGNFPGRFSGRQFSNSRSEMNVSTLELGDSALYLCASSSSGRGYNEQFFGPGTRLTVL.

The chain joins TRBV2 to TRBJ2-7, with D possibly TRBD1 on 6 matching bases. The CDR3 is made up of 16 amino acids. Germline V gives CDR1 SNHLY, CDR2 FYNNEI. The V gene lost 6 bases and the J gene lost 2 bases, with 20 bases spanning the gap. CDR3 amino acids: CASRGAGPRATYEQYF. The CDR3 nucleotides read TGTGCCAGCAGGGGGGCAGGACCTAGGGCAACCTACGAGCAGTACTTC. The entire variable domain, with the rest obtained from reference TRBV2 and TRBJ2-7, is as follows: EPEVTQTPSHQVTQMGQEVILRCVPISNHLYFYWYRQILGQKVEFLVSFYNNEISEKSEIFDDQFSVERPDGSNFTLKIRSTKLEDSAMYFCASRGAGPRATYEQYFGPGTRLTVT.

The chain recombines TRBV11-2 with TRBJ1-3, with D unresolved. Germline V gene data show CDR1 as SGHAT and CDR2 as FQNNGV. The CDR3 is 15 residues long. Trimming stripped 3 bases from V and 0 bases from J, with 9 bases between. The CDR3 region has the DNA TGTGCCAGCAGCTTTGGGTGGAGCTCTGGAAACACCATATATTTT. It encodes CASSFGWSSGNTIYF.

This clone was counted once. The sample holds other DNA sequences that translate to the same CDR3. The rearrangement joins TRBV2 to TRBJ2-5; D perhaps matches TRBD2 (6 bases). V was trimmed by 1 base and J by 2 bases, leaving 8 bases between them. The CDR3 loop spans 14 amino acids. CDR1 and CDR2 (germline): SNHLY, FYNNEI. CDR3 DNA: TGTGCCAGCAGTGAAGTGGCGGGACAAGAGACCCAGTACTTC. Its translation is CASSEVAGQETQYF.

This chain uses TRBV5-5 with TRBJ2-1; the D gene is possibly TRBD1 (6 bases). The germline CDR1 and CDR2 sequences are SGHKS and YYEKEE (reference sequence). V lost 0 bases to trimming and J lost 4 bases, with 11 bases between them. This CDR3 contains 15 residues. Here the CDR3 DNA reads TGTGCCAGCAGCTTGGATGCCAGGGGATACAATGAGCAGTTCTTC. It translates to CASSLDARGYNEQFF.

Points on this clone: The same CDR3 also results from other DNA sequences found in this sample. The gene calls are TRBV30 and TRBJ1-1; D is unclear. The CDR3 is made up of 13 amino acids. The germline V and J ends were trimmed by 0 bases and 5 bases, with 10 bases remaining between them. CDR1 is GTSNPN, CDR2 SVGIG, per germline (reference sequence). CDR3 in DNA: TGTGCCTGGAGTGTAAGGTCGGGAACTGAAGCTTTCTTT. It specifies CAWSVRSGTEAFF. Based on the CDR3 plus reference TRBV30 and TRBJ1-1, the full variable domain is SQTIHQWPATLVQPVGSPLSLECTVEGTSNPNLYWYRQAAGRGLQLLFYSVGIGQISSEVPQNLSASRPQDRQFILSSKKLLLSDSGFYLCAWSVRSGTEAFFGQGTRLTVV.

The CDR3 reads CASSPVPDRGRADTQYF. CDR3 nucleotide sequence: TGTGCCAGCTCACCGGTACCCGACAGGGGAAGGGCAGATACGCAGTATTTT. The genes are TRBV18 and TRBJ2-3; 8 nucleotides agree with TRBD1. Germline V CDR1 and CDR2: KGHSH, LQKENI. V shed 3 bases and J 4 bases; nucleotides not matched to a gene: 12. The CDR3 has 17 amino acids.

V usage is TRBV5-1 and J usage is TRBJ2-2; the D gene is possibly TRBD1 (6 bases). CDR3 size: 14 residues. The V and J ends lost 0 bases and 8 bases respectively, with 11 bases between them. Germline loops: CDR1 SGHRS, CDR2 YFSETQ. The CDR3 spells CASSLDGGAGELFF. The CDR3 DNA follows: TGCGCCAGCAGCTTGGATGGGGGCGCGGGGGAGCTGTTTTTT.

The V gene is TRBV28, the J gene TRBJ1-6, with a possible D match to TRBD1 (6 bases). The V end was cut by 5 bases, the J end by 9 bases, with 11 bases between. The CDR3 has 13 residues. CDR1 is MDHEN and CDR2 is SYDVKM in the germline V gene. CDR3 region: CASSQGLGSPLHF. As DNA, the CDR3 is TGTGCCAGCAGTCAGGGGCTGGGTTCACCCCTCCACTTT.

The table lists this clone with a count of one. J is TRBJ2-1 and V is TRBV28; D may be TRBD1 (6 bases). The CDR3 totals 13 residues. Germline values: CDR1 MDHEN, CDR2 SYDVKM. Trimming cost V 0 bases and J 7 bases, with 7 bases left between them. CDR3 DNA: TGTGCCAGCAGTTTATGGCAGGGGAATGAGCAGTTCTTC. This gives the protein CASSLWQGNEQFF.

The chain employs TRBV3-1 (or the pseudogene TRBV3-2) and TRBJ2-1; weak D call: TRBD1 (6 bases). V gave up 2 bases and J gave up 11 bases, with 10 bases separating them. The CDR3 has 12 amino acids. The germline V gene encodes CDR1 LGHDT and CDR2 YNNKEL (reference sequence). The CDR3 region has the DNA TGTGCCAGCAGCCAAACCAGGGGTCAGCAGTTCTTC. The encoded protein is CASSQTRGQQFF.

The chain links TRBV3-1 (or the pseudogene TRBV3-2) to TRBJ2-7; TRBD2 might be the D (5 bases). Germline V gene sequence: CDR1 LGHDT, CDR2 YNNKEL (reference sequence). V was pared by 7 bases and J by 4 bases, with 8 bases between. The CDR3 contains 11 residues. The CDR3 sequence: CASKRWYEQYF. CDR3 nucleotide sequence: TGTGCCAGCAAGCGGTGGTACGAGCAGTACTTC.

This clone was counted a single time. The rearrangement uses TRBV15 and TRBJ2-7; D gene unclear. The CDR3 has 15 amino acids. Germline V gives CDR1 LNHNV, CDR2 YYDKDF (reference sequence). V was pared by 0 bases and J by 2 bases, with 11 bases between. The CDR3: CATSRDPGGTYEQYF. The CDR3 nucleotides read TGTGCCACCAGCAGAGATCCCGGCGGTACCTACGAGCAGTACTTC.

This chain joins TRBV6-1 and TRBJ1-5; possible D gene TRBD1, 6 bases. This CDR3 is built from 15 residues. Looked up from germline, CDR1 is MNHNS and CDR2 is SASEGT. The V end lost 0 bases, the J end lost 4 bases, and 10 bases lay between the germline ends. The CDR3, as DNA: TGTGCCAGCAGTGAAGCAGGGGGGGGGAATCAGCCCCAGCATTTT. Translated: CASSEAGGGNQPQHF.

This chain's CDR3 is CASSLSGSSYNEQFF. CDR3 coding DNA: TGTGCCAGTAGTCTTAGCGGGAGCTCCTACAATGAGCAGTTCTTC. The chain carries TRBV19 and TRBJ2-1; 9 bases fit TRBD2. V was clipped by 5 bases and J by 0 bases; unmatched bases: 2. The V gene's germline CDR1 is LNHDA and CDR2 SQIVND (reference sequence). This CDR3 region has 15 residues.

V is TRBV27 and J is TRBJ2-2, with 7 bases aligning to TRBD2. CDR3 size: 16 residues. J was trimmed by 4 bases and V by 0 bases; bases with no gene match: 5. Per the germline V gene, CDR1 is MNHEY and CDR2 is SMNVEV (reference sequence). In DNA, the CDR3 is TGTGCCAGCAGTTTATCACCGGGAGGTGTCACCGGGGAGCTGTTTTTT. This codes for CASSLSPGGVTGELFF.

The gene calls are TRBV6-5 and TRBJ2-7; TRBD1 aligns across 9 bases. Germline values: CDR1 MNHEY, CDR2 SVGAGI. There are 15 residues in the CDR3. The junction had 9 bases not matched to a gene; V was cut back by 3 bases and J by 6 bases. Here the CDR3 reads CASSYFSGQGSEQYF. CDR3 nucleotide sequence: TGTGCCAGCAGTTATTTCTCGGGACAGGGTAGCGAGCAGTACTTC.

J is TRBJ2-7 and V is TRBV18, with 7 bases that match TRBD1. The J segment lost 2 bases and the V segment lost 5 bases, leaving 6 bases of the junction unmatched. The CDR3 has 14 residues. Germline V lookup: CDR1 KGHSH, CDR2 LQKENI. CDR3: CASSAERGPYEQYF. The CDR3 DNA follows: TGTGCCAGCTCAGCAGAAAGGGGGCCCTACGAGCAGTACTTC.

CDR3 residues: CATSARDRDSGANVLTF. The CDR3 DNA reads as TGTGCCACCAGTGCAAGGGACAGAGACTCTGGGGCCAACGTCCTGACTTTC. The chain joins TRBV24-1 to TRBJ2-6; 7 bases are a match to TRBD1. Germline loops: CDR1 KGHDR, CDR2 SFDVKD. The V and J ends lost 5 bases and 0 bases, in that order; junction bases with no gene match: 6. The CDR3 spans 17 residues.

The chain employs TRBV27 and TRBJ2-1; 10 positions match TRBD1. This CDR3 comprises 16 residues. Germline loops: CDR1 MNHEY, CDR2 SMNVEV (reference sequence). The V gene end was trimmed by 5 bases and the J gene end by 0 bases; junction bases not matched to a gene: 4. The CDR3, as DNA: TGTGCCAGCAGTGCCGGGACAGGGGACTCCTACAATGAGCAGTTCTTC. This gives the protein CASSAGTGDSYNEQFF.

This clone came up a few times. V is TRBV5-4 and J is TRBJ2-5; 8 bases agree with TRBD1. CDR3 length: 15 amino acids. The V segment lost 3 bases and the J segment 1 base; nucleotides outside the gene matches: 5. Germline values: CDR1 SGHNT, CDR2 YYREEE (reference sequence). CDR3 region: CASSSDRAPQETQYF. The DNA of the CDR3 is TGTGCCAGCAGCTCGGACAGGGCCCCCCAAGAGACCCAGTACTTC.

The V and J genes are TRBV6-2 or TRBV6-3 and TRBJ1-2; D gene uncertain. This CDR3 region has 13 residues. Per germline, CDR1 MNHEY and CDR2 SVGEGT. Trimming left V 0 bases short and J 4 bases short, with 6 bases between. The CDR3 protein is CASSYSRVYGYTF. The CDR3 DNA follows: TGTGCCAGCAGTTACTCGAGAGTCTATGGCTACACCTTC.

This sequence joins TRBV28 and TRBJ2-7; possibly TRBD1 for D (5 bases). The V and J ends lost 4 bases and 3 bases respectively, with 16 bases between them. Germline assignment: CDR1 MDHEN and CDR2 SYDVKM. This CDR3 has 15 residues. CDR3: CASSSPGIVVYEQYF. CDR3 in DNA: TGTGCCAGCAGTTCCCCAGGGATAGTGGTCTACGAGCAGTACTTC.

This sequence joins TRBV11-2 and TRBJ2-1, with D perhaps matching TRBD1 (6 bases). With 0 bases removed from V and 4 bases from J, the gap between germline ends came to 10 bases. The CDR3 has 15 amino acids. Germline V CDR1 and CDR2: SGHAT, FQNNGV. The CDR3 DNA reads TGTGCCAGCAGCTTAGAGGGGGCCTTATACAATGAGCAGTTCTTC. It codes for CASSLEGALYNEQFF.

The chain combines TRBV10-1 with TRBJ1-1, with a tentative D call TRBD1 (5 bases). Between the trimmed V and J ends, which lost 9 bases and 4 bases, there was a span of 15 bases. There are 13 residues in the CDR3. Looked up from germline, CDR1 is WNHNN and CDR2 is SYGVQD (reference sequence). In nucleotides, the CDR3 is TGCGCCAGTCGGCGGGGGTTGATCACTGAAGCTTTCTTT. Its protein is CASRRGLITEAFF.

This chain links TRBV30 with TRBJ1-2; a weak D match, TRBD1 (5 bases). V was trimmed by 0 bases and J by 6 bases, leaving 14 bases between them. The CDR3 totals 14 residues. Germline CDR1 and CDR2: GTSNPN and SVGIG (reference sequence). CDR3 protein: CAWSVSRQGHGYTF. The CDR3 nucleotides are TGTGCCTGGAGTGTATCCCGGCAGGGCCATGGCTACACCTTC.

The genes are TRBV3-1 (or the pseudogene TRBV3-2) and TRBJ1-5, with unresolved D. Germline assignment: CDR1 LGHDT and CDR2 YNNKEL (reference sequence). V was clipped by 2 bases and J by 7 bases, with 12 bases between them. There are 14 residues in the CDR3. DNA of the CDR3: TGTGCCAGCAGCCAATTCCGGGGAGGACAGCCCCAGCATTTT. Translated, it gives CASSQFRGGQPQHF.